This record covers a single TCR beta chain. Antigen specificity is unknown. These data belong to a study of CD8 T cells in ankylosing spondylitis. Quantitative 5'-RACE with molecular barcodes was used to make the TCR beta libraries. Via MiXCR, TCRdb re-called the 5' RACE reads, giving one row per CDR3 protein. The sample has roughly 670,000 distinct CDR3 sequences; around 17% are singletons. General study findings and limits: Ankylosing spondylitis blood appeared to be characterized by a TCR beta motif of eight highly homologous variants. Prior work had noted some motif variants in reactive arthritis blood and synovial fluid. There was reportedly significant enrichment of clones that were disease-linked in matched ankylosing spondylitis synovial fluid. Disease-linked clones proved CD8+ and comparatively uncommon in peripheral blood.

The CDR3 is 17 residues long. V was shortened by 1 base and J by 3 bases, with 17 bases between the two germline ends. The germline V gene encodes CDR1 MGHRA and CDR2 YSYEKL. Input material: blood, either unsorted or a sorted T cell fraction (not recorded which). The rearrangement uses TRBV4-1 and TRBJ2-3; no definite D call. The sequence was obtained from a male donor with ankylosing spondylitis. The CDR3 DNA reads TGCGCCAGCAGCCAAGGTACAAAGATGGGATCGACAGATACGCAGTATTTT. Translated, it gives CASSQGTKMGSTDTQYF.